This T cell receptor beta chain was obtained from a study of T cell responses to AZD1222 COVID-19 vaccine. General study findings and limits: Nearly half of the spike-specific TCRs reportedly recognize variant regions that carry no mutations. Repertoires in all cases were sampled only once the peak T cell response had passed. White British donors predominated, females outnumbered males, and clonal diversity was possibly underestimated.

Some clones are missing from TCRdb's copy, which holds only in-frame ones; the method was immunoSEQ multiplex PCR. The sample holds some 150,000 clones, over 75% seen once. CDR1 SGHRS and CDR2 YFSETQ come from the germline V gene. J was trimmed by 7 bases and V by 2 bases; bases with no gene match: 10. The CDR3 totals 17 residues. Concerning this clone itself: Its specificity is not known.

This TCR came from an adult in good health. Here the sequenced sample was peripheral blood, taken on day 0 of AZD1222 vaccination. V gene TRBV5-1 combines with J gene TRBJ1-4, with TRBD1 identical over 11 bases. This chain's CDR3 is CASSLPLGQGEGEKLFF. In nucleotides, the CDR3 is TGCGCCAGCAGCTTACCTCTGGGACAGGGGGAAGGTGAAAAACTGTTTTTT.